Below, 23 T cell receptor beta chains from the same sample are listed, as sequenced in a study of shared clonotypes between healthy human individuals. Sequencing was performed with immunoSEQ multiplex PCR; in TCRdb, only in-frame clones are kept and a portion is missing. This sample has 2 million to 3 million clones, with 85% to 95% found just once. The sequencing sample was made of naive CD4+ T cells sorted from blood. As for subset: CD45RA+ positively selected. Source of these receptors: a man aged 18-30 years in good health.

The rearrangement links TRBV5-1 to TRBJ2-1; TRBD2 agrees at 8 bases. Germline CDR1 is SGHRS and CDR2 is YFSETQ. V was pared by 5 bases and J by 6 bases, with 7 bases of the junction left unmatched. CDR3 length equals 14 residues. The CDR3 here is CASSWSGSSNEQFF. The CDR3, as DNA: TGCGCCAGCAGTTGGAGCGGGAGTTCCAATGAGCAGTTCTTC.

The CDR3 DNA reads TGTGCCAGTAGTAGATCCCTAGCGGGGGCCCCCTACGAGCAGTACTTC. It translates to CASSRSLAGAPYEQYF. The chain links TRBV19 to TRBJ2-7; TRBD2 matches 10 bases. Unmatched junction bases numbered 8, after V lost 4 bases and J lost 2 bases. CDR1 and CDR2 (germline): LNHDA, SQIVND (reference sequence). The CDR3 has 16 residues.

The V call is TRBV5-1, the J call TRBJ1-3; D possibly corresponds to TRBD1 (5 bases). The CDR3 is 19 amino acids. Germline lookup yields CDR1 SGHRS and CDR2 YFSETQ. Trimming took off 0 bases at V and 0 bases at J, with 19 bases between the two ends. CDR3 bases: TGCGCCAGCAGCTTGGCCGTGGGCGACAGCAGTTACTCTGGAAACACCATATATTTT. It yields the protein CASSLAVGDSSYSGNTIYF.

About this clone: Other nucleotide sequences from this sample produce the same CDR3. The CDR3 is CASSSTGPYEQYF. Written as DNA, the CDR3 is TGTGCCAGCAGCTCAACAGGGCCCTACGAGCAGTACTTC. V usage is TRBV7-9 and J usage is TRBJ2-7; perhaps TRBD1 as D (6 bases). Deletions cut 4 bases from V and 2 bases from J, with 9 bases between. The CDR3 consists of 13 residues. CDR1 SEHNR and CDR2 FQNEAQ come from the germline V gene (reference sequence).

The chain carries TRBV9 and TRBJ2-1; possible D gene TRBD2, 5 bases. Per the germline V gene, CDR1 is SGDLS and CDR2 is YYNGEE. CDR3 length: 15 amino acids. Trimming removed 3 bases at V and 4 bases at J, with 14 bases between. CDR3 amino acids: CASSAQPGTYNEQFF. In nucleotides, the CDR3 is TGTGCCAGCAGCGCCCAGCCGGGAACATACAATGAGCAGTTCTTC.

The rearrangement joins TRBV9 to TRBJ2-3; possibly TRBD2 for D (6 bases). The CDR3 covers 15 residues. The V and J ends lost 7 bases and 2 bases respectively, with 17 bases between them. Germline CDR1 is SGDLS and CDR2 is YYNGEE. CDR3: CASPSWDLVTDTQYF. DNA for the CDR3: TGTGCCAGCCCCTCCTGGGACTTAGTCACAGATACGCAGTATTTT.

This chain links TRBV4-3 with TRBJ1-1; D remains unclear. V was shortened by 0 bases and J by 0 bases, with 11 bases between the two germline ends. This CDR3 region has 16 residues. CDR1 is LGHNA, CDR2 YSLEER, per germline. As DNA, the CDR3 is TGCGCCAGCAGCCAAGACCCGTGGGCCATGAACACTGAAGCTTTCTTT. Translating it yields CASSQDPWAMNTEAFF.

The chain employs TRBV7-2 and TRBJ2-7; tentatively, D is TRBD2 (6 bases). The V and J ends lost 4 bases and 4 bases respectively, with 14 bases between them. This CDR3 is 14 amino acids long. The germline V gene has CDR1 SGHTA and CDR2 FQGNSA. This CDR3 is CASSSQSGRYEQYF. For the CDR3, the DNA is TGTGCCAGCAGCTCCCAATCTGGGAGGTACGAGCAGTACTTC.

Of note for this clone: This same CDR3 is encoded by further DNA sequences in the sample. The chain couples TRBV10-3 to TRBJ1-6; D may be TRBD1 (5 bases). Germline V CDR1 and CDR2: ENHRY, SYGVKD. Trimming took 0 bases from V and 0 from J, leaving 9 bases between them. This CDR3 is 17 amino acids long. CDR3 DNA: TGTGCCATCAGTGAGTCGACGGGGGGCTCCTATAATTCACCCCTCCACTTT. It specifies CAISESTGGSYNSPLHF.

The chain employs TRBV6-1 and TRBJ2-3; 9 bases align to TRBD2. CDR1 is MNHNS, CDR2 SASEGT, per germline. The V and J ends lost 3 bases and 3 bases, in that order; junction bases with no gene match: 7. This CDR3 contains 16 residues. For the CDR3, the DNA is TGTGCCAGCAGTGATCGGGGCGGGAGGGCTACAGATACGCAGTATTTT. It encodes CASSDRGGRATDTQYF.

This rearrangement joins TRBV10-1 to TRBJ1-4; TRBD1 might be the D (6 bases). The V gene's germline CDR1 is WNHNN and CDR2 SYGVQD (reference sequence). Trimming took 3 bases from V and 5 from J, leaving 10 bases between them. This CDR3 spans 14 amino acids. CDR3 in amino acids: CASSEGQSNEKLFF. CDR3 nucleotide sequence: TGCGCCAGCAGTGAAGGACAGTCAAATGAAAAACTGTTTTTT.

The chain employs TRBV6-1 and TRBJ1-5; possible D gene TRBD1, 5 bases. The CDR3 consists of 14 residues. V lost 1 base to trimming and J lost 4 bases, with 8 bases between them. The germline V gene has CDR1 MNHNS and CDR2 SASEGT. The CDR3 reads CASSEDDRNQPQHF. CDR3 sequence (DNA): TGTGCCAGCAGTGAAGATGACAGAAATCAGCCCCAGCATTTT.

The V gene is TRBV19, the J gene TRBJ2-5; 9 bases line up with TRBD1. After removal of 5 bases from V and 0 bases from J, the junction contained 7 bases not matched to a gene. Germline CDR1 reads LNHDA; CDR2 reads SQIVND (reference sequence). The CDR3 loop spans 16 amino acids. This CDR3 reads CASSLGTGFYQETQYF. CDR3 nucleotides: TGTGCCAGTAGTCTGGGGACAGGGTTCTACCAAGAGACCCAGTACTTC.

The V and J genes are TRBV7-6 and TRBJ1-1; a possible D gene is TRBD1 (5 bases). This CDR3 has 16 amino acids. V dropped 0 bases and J dropped 3 bases, with 14 bases sitting between them. Germline V lookup: CDR1 SGHVS, CDR2 FNYEAQ. The CDR3 bases are TGTGCCAGCAGCTTAGCCCAGGGACGATATTACACTGAAGCTTTCTTT. The encoded protein is CASSLAQGRYYTEAFF. Based on the CDR3 plus reference TRBV7-6 and TRBJ1-1, the full variable domain is GAGVSQSPRYKVTKRGQDVALRCDPISGHVSLYWYRQALGQGPEFLTYFNYEAQQDKSGLPNDRFSAERPEGSISTLTIQRTEQRDSAMYRCASSLAQGRYYTEAFFGQGTRLTVV.

The chain has TRBV6-5 and TRBJ2-7; D unclear. Germline CDR1 is MNHEY and CDR2 is SVGAGI. V lost 0 bases, J lost 0 bases, and 9 bases lay in between. The CDR3 spans 15 residues. CDR3 DNA sequence: TGTGCCAGCAGTTACTCGACCCCGGTCTCCTACGAGCAGTACTTC. Its protein is CASSYSTPVSYEQYF.

The genes are TRBV4-1 and TRBJ2-2; TRBD2 aligns across 9 bases. V lost 2 bases and J lost 4; bases outside the gene matches: 5. CDR3 length: 16 amino acids. The germline CDR1 and CDR2 sequences are MGHRA and YSYEKL. CDR3 nucleotides: TGCGCCAGCAGCCAAACCAGACTAGCGGCCACCGGGGAGCTGTTTTTT. Its protein is CASSQTRLAATGELFF.

The chain joins TRBV4-1 to TRBJ2-5, with 8 bases lining up with TRBD1. This CDR3 is built from 14 residues. CDR1 MGHRA and CDR2 YSYEKL come from the germline V gene. V trimming: 4 bases; J trimming: 5 bases; junction bases outside the gene matches: 6. This CDR3 is CASSRRQGMETQYF. CDR3 DNA sequence: TGCGCCAGCAGCCGACGACAGGGGATGGAGACCCAGTACTTC.

The chain couples TRBV5-4 to TRBJ2-7; 12 bases map to TRBD1. V was pared by 3 bases and J by 4 bases, with 11 bases of the junction left unmatched. The CDR3 is 17 residues long. Germline loops: CDR1 SGHNT, CDR2 YYREEE (reference sequence). Here the CDR3 DNA reads TGTGCCAGCAGCTCCCCCGGGACAGGGGGCGCTCTATACGAGCAGTACTTC. Residues: CASSSPGTGGALYEQYF.

The chain couples TRBV28 to TRBJ2-7; no reliable D call. V lost 4 bases, J lost 3 bases, and 19 bases lay in between. CDR3 length: 16 residues. Germline values: CDR1 MDHEN, CDR2 SYDVKM. In DNA, the CDR3 is TGTGCCAGCAGTTCCCCCAGGTTCCCCTCCTTCTACGAGCAGTACTTC. This translates into CASSSPRFPSFYEQYF.

CDR3 region: CASFAPGASGNEQFF. CDR3 in DNA: TGTGCCAGCTTTGCCCCCGGGGCCTCGGGCAATGAGCAGTTCTTC. The chain has TRBV28 and TRBJ2-1; TRBD1 or TRBD2 may be the D gene (5 bases each). This CDR3 is built from 15 residues. Per the germline V gene, CDR1 is MDHEN and CDR2 is SYDVKM. V was shortened by 8 bases and J by 6 bases, with 20 bases between the two germline ends.

The CDR3 DNA is TGTGCCTGCGTCAGGGGAAGCAATGAAAAACTGTTTTTT. It yields the protein CACVRGSNEKLFF. The rearrangement joins TRBV30 to TRBJ1-4; D perhaps matches TRBD1 (6 bases). Trimming pared 6 bases from V and 5 bases from J, leaving 13 bases between. The CDR3 has 13 residues. CDR1 is GTSNPN and CDR2 is SVGIG in the germline V gene (reference sequence). The variable domain in full, completed from reference TRBV30 and TRBJ1-4, reads SQTIHQWPATLVQPVGSPLSLECTVEGTSNPNLYWYRQAAGRGLQLLFYSVGIGQISSEVPQNLSASRPQDRQFILSSKKLLLSDSGFYLCACVRGSNEKLFFGSGTQLSVL.

V and J are TRBV28 and TRBJ2-7, with 7 bases lining up with TRBD1. V shed 4 bases, J shed 2 bases, and the junction held 8 bases outside the gene matches. The germline gives CDR1 MDHEN, CDR2 SYDVKM. This CDR3 is built from 15 residues. The CDR3 DNA reads as TGTGCCAGCAGTTCGATAGGACAGGCGCCCTACGAGCAGTACTTC. Encoded protein: CASSSIGQAPYEQYF. The full variable domain, completed using reference TRBV28 and TRBJ2-7, is DVKVTQSSRYLVKRTGEKVFLECVQDMDHENMFWYRQDPGLGLRLIYFSYDVKMKEKGDIPEGYSVSREKKERFSLILESASTNQTSMYLCASSSIGQAPYEQYFGPGTRLTVT.

The chain combines TRBV18 with TRBJ1-3; D is ambiguous. V was pared by 9 bases and J by 4 bases, with 13 bases between. The CDR3 is 13 amino acids. Per germline, CDR1 KGHSH and CDR2 LQKENI. CDR3 sequence (DNA): TGTGCCAGTTTCCCAAGTGGGGGAAACACCATATATTTT. Residues: CASFPSGGNTIYF.